This T cell receptor beta chain is drawn from a study of blood T cell repertoires in COVID-19. Study summary: The cDNA or gDNA used as material had been derived from T cells, B-cell-depleted T cells, or PBMCs.

The participants were between roughly 18 and 100 years old and came from fewer than 25 US areas. Methods used by the authors: Reference gene primer amplification gave nucleated cell count estimates. Method: immunoSEQ multiplex PCR; TCRdb's copy keeps in-frame clones and lacks some. D and trimming were read from the DNA, whereas the V and J calls and clone size are those reported in that table. The table lists 150,000 to 200,000 clones, roughly 82% of them singletons. The CDR3 is 14 amino acids. The germline V and J ends were trimmed by 0 bases and 6 bases, with 10 bases remaining between them. Germline CDR1 SGHNT, CDR2 YYREEE (reference sequence).

The chain employs TRBV5-4 and TRBJ1-5, with D unresolved. Sequenced sample: PBMCs or T cells enriched from blood (not recorded which). The TCR sequence derives from a woman aged 55 to 70 with acute COVID-19. The CDR3 region is CASSLGRVGQPQHF. As DNA, the CDR3 is TGTGCCAGCAGCTTGGGACGGGTTGGTCAGCCCCAGCATTTT.